These 18 T cell receptor beta chains came from one sample sequenced in a study of beta chain features in type 1 diabetes. Findings and caveats of the study: TCRB CDR3s from Type 1 diabetes patients were moderately but significantly shorter in all four CD4+ subsets.

The authors reverse transcribed all of the isolated RNA, so sequencing captured expressed TCRB transcripts. The method was immunoSEQ multiplex PCR; TCRdb's version includes in-frame clones alone and lacks a portion of them. The sample lists 150,000 to 200,000 clones; approximately 62% were seen once. Their antigens are not known. The sample comprised naive CD4+ T cells from blood. Source of these receptors: a young man with type 1 diabetes.

V and J are TRBV29-1 and TRBJ1-6; TRBD1 aligns across 9 bases. From germline, CDR1 is SQVTM and CDR2 ANQGSEA. There are 13 residues in the CDR3. V dropped 7 bases and J dropped 10; count of bases not matched to a gene: 8. The CDR3 sequence is CSARDRVNSPLHF. The CDR3 DNA reads as TGCAGCGCTAGGGACAGGGTAAACTCACCCCTCCACTTT.

This clone has just a few counts. V is TRBV28 and J is TRBJ2-1, with D possibly matching TRBD2 (5 bases). V was trimmed by 2 bases and J by 12 bases, leaving 11 bases between them. CDR1 MDHEN and CDR2 SYDVKM come from the germline V gene. The CDR3 totals 12 residues. The CDR3 DNA reads TGTGCCAGCAGTTTACCTCGAGGAGGGCAGTTCTTC. It codes for CASSLPRGGQFF.

The rearrangement joins TRBV2 to TRBJ2-1; TRBD2 might be the D (5 bases). Germline V gene lookup returns CDR1 SNHLY and CDR2 FYNNEI. The CDR3 length is 15 residues. V was cut by 3 bases and J by 8 bases, with 17 bases left in between. The CDR3: CASSESSRGRDEQFF. CDR3 in DNA: TGTGCCAGCAGTGAGTCAAGTCGGGGAAGGGATGAGCAGTTCTTC.

This rearrangement joins TRBV20-1 to TRBJ1-2, with a possible D match to TRBD1 (5 bases). Trimming stripped 6 bases from V and 2 bases from J, with 7 bases between. CDR1 DFQATT and CDR2 SNEGSKA come from the germline V gene (reference sequence). The CDR3 consists of 11 residues. CDR3 in amino acids: CSAQGNYGYTF. The CDR3 region has the DNA TGCAGTGCGCAGGGAAACTATGGCTACACCTTC.

The chain combines TRBV7-2 with TRBJ2-2, with D unresolved. V lost 6 bases to trimming and J lost 7 bases, with 9 bases between them. The CDR3 extends over 12 amino acids. Germline loops: CDR1 SGHTA, CDR2 FQGNSA. The CDR3 DNA is TGTGCCAGCAGTCGACTGATCGGGGAGCTGTTTTTT. Amino acid sequence: CASSRLIGELFF.

This clone was observed a few times. The rearrangement joins TRBV29-1 to TRBJ2-7; the D gene is possibly TRBD2 (5 bases). V was cut by 3 bases and J by 2 bases, with 8 bases left in between. CDR1 and CDR2 from the germline V gene are SQVTM and ANQGSEA. The CDR3 has 12 residues. CDR3 nucleotides: TGCAGCGTTGATGCCGGGGCCTACGAGCAGTACTTC. As protein: CSVDAGAYEQYF.

The V gene is TRBV6-1, the J gene TRBJ2-4, with D unresolved. V gave up 10 bases and J gave up 0 bases, with 13 bases separating them. This CDR3 has 14 residues. In germline, CDR1 is MNHNS, CDR2 SASEGT. The CDR3 loop reads CAIQTRLAKNIQYF. The CDR3 bases are TGTGCCATCCAAACACGACTAGCCAAAAACATTCAGTACTTC.

This clone was counted between two and nine times. The chain uses TRBV6-5 and TRBJ2-7; possibly TRBD2 for D (6 bases). V was shortened by 6 bases and J by 2 bases, with 11 bases between the two germline ends. The V gene's germline CDR1 is MNHEY and CDR2 SVGAGI. The CDR3 is 13 amino acids. The CDR3 region has the DNA TGTGCCAGCAGATCTCCGGGAGCCTACGAGCAGTACTTC. It encodes CASRSPGAYEQYF.

Comments on this clone: Other nucleotide sequences from this sample produce the same CDR3. This chain connects TRBV20-1 to TRBJ2-5; D uncertain. The CDR3 has 11 amino acids. Trimming took off 1 base at V and 5 bases at J, with 5 bases between the two ends. The germline V gene has CDR1 DFQATT and CDR2 SNEGSKA (reference sequence). The CDR3 sequence is CSARAQETQYF. CDR3 bases: TGCAGTGCTAGAGCTCAGGAGACCCAGTACTTC.

A remark on this clone: Other DNA variants within this sample encode the same CDR3. V is TRBV9 and J is TRBJ2-5; D uncertain. The V and J ends lost 1 base and 2 bases respectively, with 9 bases between them. This CDR3 has 14 residues. The germline gives CDR1 SGDLS, CDR2 YYNGEE. CDR3 nucleotides: TGTGCCAGCAGCGTATCTTCCGGACAAGAGACCCAGTACTTC. Encoded protein: CASSVSSGQETQYF.

The chain employs TRBV29-1 and TRBJ2-3; TRBD2 aligns across 9 bases. The V segment lost 6 bases and the J segment 1 base; nucleotides outside the gene matches: 5. Germline CDR1 is SQVTM and CDR2 is ANQGSEA. This CDR3 spans 14 amino acids. The CDR3 here is CSVPTSGGTDTQYF. The CDR3 DNA sequence: TGCAGCGTACCGACTAGCGGCGGCACAGATACGCAGTATTTT.

The chain links TRBV4-1 to TRBJ1-5, with a possible D match to TRBD1 (6 bases). Between the trimmed V and J ends, which lost 0 bases and 7 bases, there was a span of 10 bases. This CDR3 contains 14 residues. Germline-derived CDR1 and CDR2 are MGHRA and YSYEKL. CDR3: CASSQDRGRQPQHF. CDR3 DNA: TGCGCCAGCAGCCAAGACAGGGGACGACAGCCCCAGCATTTT.

This clone has a handful of counts. The rearrangement joins TRBV29-1 to TRBJ2-7; D is uncertain. CDR1 SQVTM and CDR2 ANQGSEA come from the germline V gene. This CDR3 has 13 amino acids. V was cut by 0 bases and J by 6 bases, with 12 bases left in between. CDR3: CSVEDPRLREQYF. CDR3 bases: TGCAGCGTTGAAGACCCCAGGTTGCGCGAGCAGTACTTC.

This chain joins TRBV15 and TRBJ2-1, with D possibly being TRBD1 (5 bases). CDR3 length: 16 residues. Germline CDR1 is LNHNV and CDR2 is YYDKDF (reference sequence). The ends were cut back, 2 bases at V and 5 bases at J, with 16 bases in the middle. The CDR3, as DNA: TGTGCCACCAGCAGACCAGGGTGGGCTAGAGACAATGAGCAGTTCTTC. Amino acids: CATSRPGWARDNEQFF. Complete variable domain (other parts from reference TRBV15 and TRBJ2-1): DAMVIQNPRYQVTQFGKPVTLSCSQTLNHNVMYWYQQKSSQAPKLLFHYYDKDFNNEADTPDNFQSRRPNTSFCFLDIRSPGLGDTAMYLCATSRPGWARDNEQFFGPGTRLTVL.

The V and J genes are TRBV7-9 and TRBJ2-2; D is unresolved. The V end lost 0 bases, the J end lost 11 bases, and 13 bases lay between the germline ends. Germline assignment: CDR1 SEHNR and CDR2 FQNEAQ (reference sequence). The CDR3 consists of 14 residues. The CDR3 DNA reads TGTGCCAGCAGCTTAGCGTTGGCTAACCCCGAGCTGTTTTTT. It translates to CASSLALANPELFF.

The rearrangement joins TRBV30 to TRBJ2-7; 8 bases match TRBD1. The CDR3 loop spans 14 amino acids. From germline, CDR1 is GTSNPN and CDR2 SVGIG (reference sequence). The ends lost 1 base at V and 0 bases at J; junction bases unmatched: 2. CDR3 loop: CAWSGTGSSYEQYF. In DNA, the CDR3 is TGTGCCTGGAGTGGGACAGGGAGCTCCTACGAGCAGTACTTC. Supplemented by reference TRBV30 and TRBJ2-7, the full variable domain reads SQTIHQWPATLVQPVGSPLSLECTVEGTSNPNLYWYRQAAGRGLQLLFYSVGIGQISSEVPQNLSASRPQDRQFILSSKKLLLSDSGFYLCAWSGTGSSYEQYFGPGTRLTVT.

This chain connects TRBV20-1 to TRBJ1-1; D is uncertain. The CDR3 consists of 8 residues. CDR1 and CDR2 (germline): DFQATT, SNEGSKA (reference sequence). Trimming pared 5 bases from V and 6 bases from J, leaving 1 base between. The CDR3 region has the DNA TGCAGTGCTTCTGAAGCTTTCTTT. The encoded protein is CSASEAFF.

The chain combines TRBV7-2 with TRBJ2-3; tentative D call: TRBD2 (6 bases). Germline V gene data show CDR1 as SGHTA and CDR2 as FQGNSA. V was cut by 2 bases and J by 2 bases, with 11 bases left in between. The CDR3 is 15 amino acids. The chain's CDR3 is CASSLSGLFTDTQYF. The CDR3 DNA reads TGTGCCAGCAGCTTAAGCGGGCTCTTCACAGATACGCAGTATTTT.